This TCR beta chain was sequenced for a study of T cell responses to AZD1222 COVID-19 vaccine. General study findings and limits: Reports say nearly half of spike-specific TCRs go after unmutated variant regions. Spike-wide vaccine-associated CD4 TCRs dominated at 160-218 and 743-854. Baseline antibody screening turned up just a handful of seropositive AZD1222 recipients.

Remarks on this clone: Its target is not known.

V lost 4 bases, J lost 13 bases, and 20 bases lay in between. CDR3 length: 14 residues. CDR1 and CDR2 (germline): MNHEY, SMNVEV (reference sequence). Method: immunoSEQ multiplex PCR; TCRdb's copy keeps in-frame clones and lacks some. The data contain about 100,000 clones, 87% of them singletons. The receptor comes from an adult in good health. The input for sequencing was peripheral blood, taken on day 0 of AZD1222 vaccination. The V call is TRBV27, the J call TRBJ2-1; D may correspond to TRBD1 or TRBD2 (5 bases each). The CDR3 DNA sequence: TGTGCCAGCAGTTCCCTGGTAGCGTTTTGGGACCAGTTCTTC. Translated, it gives CASSSLVAFWDQFF.